What follows are 10 T cell receptor beta chains derived from one specimen sequenced in a study of PD-1 blockade in mismatch repair-deficient tumors. Profiled with immunoSEQ multiplex PCR; TCRdb holds only in-frame clones, not every one. The data contain approximately 120,000 clones, roughly 86% of them singletons. The input for sequencing was peripheral blood, taken 44 weeks after starting pembrolizumab. The receptors originated from an adult with mismatch repair-deficient cancer.

This clone occurred a few times. The J gene is TRBJ2-7, the V gene TRBV7-9; D assignment may be TRBD1 or TRBD2 (5 bases each). The ends were cut back, 7 bases at V and 2 bases at J, with 12 bases in the middle. This CDR3 is 13 amino acids long. The germline V gene encodes CDR1 SEHNR and CDR2 FQNEAQ (reference sequence). The chain's CDR3 is CASTGQSPYEQYF. The CDR3 DNA reads as TGTGCCAGCACGGGGCAGTCACCCTACGAGCAGTACTTC.

The V and J genes are TRBV7-6 and TRBJ2-2; D is unresolved. This CDR3 region has 14 residues. Germline V gives CDR1 SGHVS, CDR2 FNYEAQ. Trimming cost V 0 bases and J 5 bases, with 7 bases left between them. CDR3: CASSLADRTGELFF. As DNA, the CDR3 is TGTGCCAGCAGCTTAGCGGACCGGACCGGGGAGCTGTTTTTT.

The J gene is TRBJ2-2, the V gene TRBV11-3; 7 bases are a match to TRBD1. The CDR3 has 15 amino acids. V trimming: 5 bases; J trimming: 0 bases; junction bases outside the gene matches: 3. Per germline, CDR1 SGHNT and CDR2 YENEEA. In nucleotides, the CDR3 is TGTGCCAGCAGCCCGGGACAGCCGAACACCGGGGAGCTGTTTTTT. It codes for CASSPGQPNTGELFF.

The chain carries TRBV6-6 and TRBJ1-2, with 8 bases that match TRBD1. V shed 6 bases, J shed 8 bases, and the junction held 8 bases outside the gene matches. Looked up from germline, CDR1 is MNHNY and CDR2 is SVGAGI (reference sequence). The CDR3 has 13 amino acids. CDR3 in amino acids: CASRETGVDGYTF. For the CDR3, the DNA is TGTGCCAGCAGGGAGACAGGGGTGGACGGCTACACCTTC.

The table lists this clone with a few counts. This sequence joins TRBV27 and TRBJ2-7, with D unresolved. The CDR3 runs 13 residues. V gave up 3 bases and J gave up 7 bases, with 13 bases separating them. CDR1 is MNHEY, CDR2 SMNVEV, per germline (reference sequence). CDR3 amino acids: CASSLLFGAEQYF. CDR3 in DNA: TGTGCCAGCAGTTTGCTGTTTGGAGCTGAGCAGTACTTC.

This clone has more than one count but fewer than ten. V gene TRBV30 combines with J gene TRBJ1-2; 7 bases are a match to TRBD1. The CDR3 is made up of 14 amino acids. V gave up 3 bases and J gave up 2 bases; unmatched junction bases: 6. Germline V gene lookup returns CDR1 GTSNPN and CDR2 SVGIG (reference sequence). The CDR3, as DNA: TGTGCCTGGAGCCCCGAACAGGGGAACTATGGCTACACCTTC. Amino acids: CAWSPEQGNYGYTF.

The V gene is TRBV6-5, the J gene TRBJ1-1; no clear D gene. Germline V gives CDR1 MNHEY, CDR2 SVGAGI. The length of the CDR3 is 13 residues. V gave up 6 bases and J gave up 5 bases, with 13 bases separating them. The chain's CDR3 is CASSRGAWTEAFF. CDR3 DNA: TGTGCCAGCAGCCGGGGAGCGTGGACTGAAGCTTTCTTT.

The chain is built from TRBV15 and TRBJ1-4, with TRBD1 as a possible D gene (5 bases). CDR1 and CDR2 (germline): LNHNV, YYDKDF (reference sequence). Trimming stripped 0 bases from V and 7 bases from J, with 12 bases between. This CDR3 comprises 15 residues. The CDR3 coding sequence is TGTGCCACCAGCAGAGATCGCGGGGGGGGTGAAAAACTGTTTTTT. It specifies CATSRDRGGGEKLFF.

This chain uses TRBV6-5 with TRBJ2-7, with D uncertain. The CDR3 contains 13 residues. Germline values: CDR1 MNHEY, CDR2 SVGAGI. V lost 2 bases to trimming and J lost 0 bases, with 5 bases between them. The CDR3 DNA follows: TGTGCCAGCAGTTACAAGAGCTCCTACGAGCAGTACTTC. It yields the protein CASSYKSSYEQYF.

V usage is TRBV2 and J usage is TRBJ2-1; the match to TRBD2 covers 10 bases. Germline CDR1 SNHLY, CDR2 FYNNEI. V dropped 5 bases and J dropped 8; count of bases not matched to a gene: 15. The CDR3 sequence is 17 residues long. The CDR3 nucleotides read TGTGCCAGCAGTAGGTCCAGCGGGAGGGCCTCGATGGATGAGCAGTTCTTC. Its translation is CASSRSSGRASMDEQFF.